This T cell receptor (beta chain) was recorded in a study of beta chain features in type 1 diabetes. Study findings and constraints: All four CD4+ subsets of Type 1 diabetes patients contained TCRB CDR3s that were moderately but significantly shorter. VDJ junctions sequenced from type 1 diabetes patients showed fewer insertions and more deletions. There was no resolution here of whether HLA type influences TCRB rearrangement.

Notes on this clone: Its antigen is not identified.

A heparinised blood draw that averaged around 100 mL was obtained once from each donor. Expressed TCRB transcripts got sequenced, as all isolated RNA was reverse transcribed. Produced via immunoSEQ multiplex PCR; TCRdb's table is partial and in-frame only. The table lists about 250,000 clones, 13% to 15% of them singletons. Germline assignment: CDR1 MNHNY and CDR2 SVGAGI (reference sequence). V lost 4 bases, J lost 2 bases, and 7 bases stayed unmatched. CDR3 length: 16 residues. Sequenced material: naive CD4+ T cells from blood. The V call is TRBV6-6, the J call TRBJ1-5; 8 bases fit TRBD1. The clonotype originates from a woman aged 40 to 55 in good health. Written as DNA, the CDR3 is TGTGCCAGCAGTTTACAGGGGGTTGATGGCAATCAGCCCCAGCATTTT. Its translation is CASSLQGVDGNQPQHF.